Below are 26 T cell receptor beta chains sequenced from a single sample in a study of T cell responses to AZD1222 COVID-19 vaccine. TCRdb keeps only in-frame clones here, not all; method: immunoSEQ multiplex PCR. The top ten clones hold 0.8% to 1.1% of a sample with approximately 130,000 clones, approximately 90% of them seen once. The material sequenced was peripheral blood, taken on day 0 of AZD1222 vaccination. Receptors were obtained from an adult in good health.

The rearrangement links TRBV2 to TRBJ2-1; TRBD1 is a possible D gene (5 bases). The germline CDR1 and CDR2 sequences are SNHLY and FYNNEI. The CDR3 runs to 14 residues. The V end was cut by 6 bases, the J end by 1 base, with 10 bases between. The CDR3 nucleotides are TGTGCCAGCAGGGGGCAGCGTTCCTACAATGAGCAGTTCTTC. The encoded protein is CASRGQRSYNEQFF.

V and J are TRBV6-5 and TRBJ1-2, with 10 positions matching TRBD1. The CDR3 runs to 14 residues. J was trimmed by 6 bases and V by 5 bases; bases with no gene match: 6. The V gene's germline CDR1 is MNHEY and CDR2 SVGAGI. CDR3 sequence: CASSRTGTGDGYTF. CDR3 DNA sequence: TGTGCCAGCAGTCGAACCGGGACAGGGGATGGCTACACCTTC.

The chain recombines TRBV20-1 with TRBJ2-1; D unresolved. Germline V gene sequence: CDR1 DFQATT, CDR2 SNEGSKA (reference sequence). V was pared by 2 bases and J by 5 bases, with 4 bases between. This CDR3 contains 11 residues. Here the CDR3 reads CSARKDNEQFF. In DNA form, the CDR3 reads TGCAGTGCTAGAAAGGACAATGAGCAGTTCTTC.

The chain couples TRBV11-1 to TRBJ2-7; D is ambiguous. Trimming left V 8 bases short and J 5 bases short, with 16 bases between. Germline assignment: CDR1 SGHAT and CDR2 FQDESV (reference sequence). The length of the CDR3 is 13 residues. The CDR3 protein is CASSGLVSHEQYF. The CDR3 coding sequence is TGTGCCAGCTCCGGGCTAGTTAGCCACGAGCAGTACTTC.

This clone was seen more than once but under ten times. The rearrangement uses TRBV5-1 and TRBJ2-2; TRBD2 matches at 8 bases. The CDR3 extends over 16 amino acids. The germline V gene has CDR1 SGHRS and CDR2 YFSETQ. The junction had 7 bases not matched to a gene; V was cut back by 1 base and J by 5 bases. The chain's CDR3 is CASSLLASGLTGELFF. The CDR3 DNA reads TGCGCCAGCAGCTTGTTGGCTAGCGGGCTGACCGGGGAGCTGTTTTTT.

V and J are TRBV19 and TRBJ2-1, with TRBD2 matching over 9 bases. V shed 9 bases, J shed 6 bases, and the junction held 12 bases outside the gene matches. The CDR3 has 15 residues. Germline V gene sequence: CDR1 LNHDA, CDR2 SQIVND (reference sequence). DNA of the CDR3: TGTGCCAGCTCCGGAGGGACTAGCTGGAGCAATGAGCAGTTCTTC. This encodes CASSGGTSWSNEQFF.

In the case of this clone: The sample holds other DNA sequences that translate to the same CDR3. This sequence joins TRBV2 and TRBJ2-7; D unresolved. V was cut by 2 bases and J by 7 bases, with 6 bases left in between. From germline, CDR1 is SNHLY and CDR2 FYNNEI. The CDR3 runs to 11 residues. Here the CDR3 DNA reads TGTGCCAGCAGTGAATGGGTAGAGCAGTACTTC. It codes for CASSEWVEQYF. Full variable domain (outside the CDR3, taken from reference TRBV2 and TRBJ2-7): EPEVTQTPSHQVTQMGQEVILRCVPISNHLYFYWYRQILGQKVEFLVSFYNNEISEKSEIFDDQFSVERPDGSNFTLKIRSTKLEDSAMYFCASSEWVEQYFGPGTRLTVT.

This chain joins TRBV19 and TRBJ1-1; tentative D call: TRBD1 (5 bases). Deletions cut 7 bases from V and 7 bases from J, with 16 bases between. Germline V gene sequence: CDR1 LNHDA, CDR2 SQIVND (reference sequence). The CDR3 runs to 13 residues. The CDR3 spells CASILQGGFEAFF. CDR3 nucleotide sequence: TGTGCCAGTATCCTCCAGGGAGGGTTTGAAGCTTTCTTT.

The chain recombines TRBV30 with TRBJ2-3; tentatively, D is TRBD1 or TRBD2 (5 bases each). Germline CDR1 and CDR2: GTSNPN and SVGIG (reference sequence). V was pared by 2 bases and J by 0 bases, with 12 bases between. CDR3 length: 15 amino acids. The CDR3 spells CAWSQGAVSTDTQYF. Here the CDR3 DNA reads TGTGCCTGGAGTCAGGGAGCGGTAAGCACAGATACGCAGTATTTT.

The V gene is TRBV29-1, the J gene TRBJ2-7; TRBD1 matches 7 bases. This CDR3 contains 12 residues. V lost 8 bases and J lost 3; bases outside the gene matches: 7. Germline CDR1 and CDR2: SQVTM and ANQGSEA. The CDR3 loop is CSFLQGNYEQYF. Written as DNA, the CDR3 is TGCAGCTTCTTACAGGGGAACTACGAGCAGTACTTC.

On this clone: The sample contains more than one DNA sequence encoding this CDR3. The V and J genes are TRBV5-1 and TRBJ1-2; maybe TRBD1 (5 bases). This CDR3 comprises 13 residues. With 0 bases removed from V and 2 bases from J, the gap between germline ends came to 5 bases. The germline V gene has CDR1 SGHRS and CDR2 YFSETQ. CDR3 bases: TGCGCCAGCAGCTTGGAGGGGAACTATGGCTACACCTTC. This codes for CASSLEGNYGYTF.

This clone came up a few times. This chain links TRBV9 with TRBJ2-7; 13 bases are shared with TRBD2. V lost 4 bases to trimming and J lost 4 bases; unmatched junction nucleotides: 5. CDR1 is SGDLS, CDR2 YYNGEE, per germline. The CDR3 spans 15 residues. CDR3: CASSSGLAGAYEQYF. The DNA for the CDR3 is TGTGCCAGCAGCTCCGGACTAGCGGGAGCTTACGAGCAGTACTTC.

This rearrangement joins TRBV2 to TRBJ2-4; 9 bases are shared with TRBD1. Germline values: CDR1 SNHLY, CDR2 FYNNEI. The CDR3 is made up of 14 amino acids. V trimming: 6 bases; J trimming: 7 bases; junction bases outside the gene matches: 7. The CDR3 loop is CASRDTGGGNIQYF. CDR3 DNA sequence: TGTGCCAGCAGAGACACAGGGGGCGGGAACATTCAGTACTTC. Based on the CDR3 plus reference TRBV2 and TRBJ2-4, the full variable domain is EPEVTQTPSHQVTQMGQEVILRCVPISNHLYFYWYRQILGQKVEFLVSFYNNEISEKSEIFDDQFSVERPDGSNFTLKIRSTKLEDSAMYFCASRDTGGGNIQYFGAGTRLSVL.

The chain uses TRBV7-3 and TRBJ2-2; D is unresolved. This CDR3 spans 14 amino acids. V dropped 5 bases and J dropped 7 bases, with 14 bases sitting between them. Germline-derived CDR1 and CDR2 are SGHTA and FQGTGA. The CDR3 sequence: CASSPYLAGGELFF. CDR3 bases: TGTGCCAGCAGCCCATATTTAGCAGGCGGGGAGCTGTTTTTT. The full variable domain, with the rest looked up from reference TRBV7-3 and TRBJ2-2, is GAGVSQTPSNKVTEKGKYVELRCDPISGHTALYWYRQSLGQGPEFLIYFQGTGAADDSGLPNDRFFAVRPEGSVSTLKIQRTERGDSAVYLCASSPYLAGGELFFGEGSRLTVL.

The chain has TRBV11-2 and TRBJ2-5; no definite D call. CDR3 length: 15 amino acids. V dropped 3 bases and J dropped 4 bases, with 15 bases sitting between them. Germline loops: CDR1 SGHAT, CDR2 FQNNGV. The CDR3 here is CASSFFRTEAETQYF. The CDR3 bases are TGTGCCAGCAGCTTTTTCCGGACCGAGGCAGAGACCCAGTACTTC.

The V call is TRBV5-1, the J call TRBJ1-6, with D unclear. Germline V gives CDR1 SGHRS, CDR2 YFSETQ. The length of the CDR3 is 14 residues. With 2 bases removed from V and 7 bases from J, the gap between germline ends came to 10 bases. The CDR3 region has the DNA TGCGCCAGCAGCTTTGCCATGGGGAATTCACCCCTCCACTTT. This sequence encodes CASSFAMGNSPLHF.

V usage is TRBV29-1 and J usage is TRBJ2-2; D is perhaps TRBD2 (6 bases). V was cut by 7 bases and J by 3 bases, with 6 bases left in between. The germline V gene encodes CDR1 SQVTM and CDR2 ANQGSEA. This CDR3 has 11 amino acids. CDR3 bases: TGCAGCGCGGGGGACACCGGGGAGCTGTTTTTT. This translates into CSAGDTGELFF.

This chain links TRBV7-9 with TRBJ1-1; tentatively, D is TRBD1 (6 bases). This CDR3 has 13 residues. Germline assignment: CDR1 SEHNR and CDR2 FQNEAQ (reference sequence). V was clipped by 1 base and J by 7 bases, with 10 bases between them. CDR3 nucleotide sequence: TGTGCCAGCAGCTTAGGGACAGTCTTTGAAGCTTTCTTT. It codes for CASSLGTVFEAFF.

This chain connects TRBV28 to TRBJ1-3; D unclear. Germline CDR1 reads MDHEN; CDR2 reads SYDVKM. Trimming took off 6 bases at V and 8 bases at J, with 23 bases between the two ends. The CDR3 consists of 16 residues. The CDR3 reads CASSLARSLWGDTIYF. The CDR3 region has the DNA TGTGCCAGCAGCCTCGCCCGAAGCCTCTGGGGTGACACCATATATTTT.

The chain carries TRBV5-1 and TRBJ2-3, with 8 bases lining up with TRBD2. CDR3 size: 16 residues. The V segment lost 4 bases and the J segment 0 bases; nucleotides outside the gene matches: 7. CDR1 and CDR2 (germline): SGHRS, YFSETQ. CDR3 in amino acids: CASSPDPSGSTDTQYF. The CDR3 bases are TGCGCCAGCAGCCCAGATCCTAGCGGGAGCACAGATACGCAGTATTTT.

The chain uses TRBV10-3 and TRBJ2-7; no clear D gene. V lost 10 bases and J lost 1, with 17 bases in between. CDR1 is ENHRY and CDR2 is SYGVKD in the germline V gene. This CDR3 is built from 14 residues. The CDR3 bases are TGTGCCACCTGCGAGGCCAGCCAATCCTACGAGCAGTACTTC. It translates to CATCEASQSYEQYF.

This sequence joins TRBV19 and TRBJ2-1; D is possibly TRBD2 (5 bases). The length of the CDR3 is 15 residues. Germline CDR1 is LNHDA and CDR2 is SQIVND (reference sequence). V lost 7 bases and J 10 bases, leaving 23 bases between the germline ends. CDR3 bases: TGTGCCAGTAAAGCAGGACTCCGCAAGTTCGGAGAGCAGTTCTTC. Protein: CASKAGLRKFGEQFF.

The chain has TRBV10-2 and TRBJ1-1; D is unresolved. The germline gives CDR1 WSHSY, CDR2 SAAADI. This CDR3 has 14 amino acids. The V gene lost 2 bases and the J gene lost 0 bases, with 7 bases spanning the gap. CDR3 DNA sequence: TGCGCCAGCAGTGAGGGGGTCATGAACACTGAAGCTTTCTTT. This translates into CASSEGVMNTEAFF.

This chain connects TRBV5-1 to TRBJ1-2, with D possibly matching TRBD1 (5 bases). This CDR3 comprises 13 residues. CDR1 and CDR2 from the germline V gene are SGHRS and YFSETQ. The V and J ends lost 4 bases and 5 bases respectively, with 12 bases between them. CDR3 sequence (DNA): TGCGCCAGCAGCCTGGACACGGATTATGGCTACACCTTC. Its translation is CASSLDTDYGYTF.

The chain employs TRBV18 and TRBJ2-3; the D gene is possibly TRBD2 (5 bases). The germline V and J ends were trimmed by 2 bases and 4 bases, with 7 bases remaining between them. The V gene's germline CDR1 is KGHSH and CDR2 LQKENI. There are 13 residues in the CDR3. CDR3 loop: CASSPSAADTQYF. The CDR3 DNA is TGTGCCAGCTCACCATCAGCGGCAGATACGCAGTATTTT. The variable domain in full, completed from reference TRBV18 and TRBJ2-3, reads NAGVMQNPRHLVRRRGQEARLRCSPMKGHSHVYWYRQLPEEGLKFMVYLQKENIIDESGMPKERFSAEFPKEGPSILRIQQVVRGDSAAYFCASSPSAADTQYFGPGTRLTVL.

The J gene is TRBJ2-1, the V gene TRBV20-1, with no clear D. V gave up 3 bases and J gave up 0 bases, with 9 bases separating them. The CDR3 spans 14 residues. Germline loops: CDR1 DFQATT, CDR2 SNEGSKA (reference sequence). The CDR3, as DNA: TGCAGTGCTAGTCTGCCGAGCTCCTACAATGAGCAGTTCTTC. As protein: CSASLPSSYNEQFF.